Detailed here is one TCR beta chain. The source of the sample is a study of blood T cell repertoires in COVID-19. Study summary: The samples span acute and convalescent COVID-19 from the United States, Italy and Spain.

In the original processing: Reference gene primer amplification yielded estimated nucleated cell counts. TCRdb's copy holds only in-frame clones and misses some; the assay was immunoSEQ multiplex PCR. Clonal size and the V and J genes are those of that table, whereas D and trimming came from the DNA. The sample contains a few hundred thousand clones, roughly nine tenths of which appear only once. The CDR3 has 14 amino acids. The V and J ends lost 8 bases and 4 bases respectively, with 16 bases between them. In germline, CDR1 is KGHDR, CDR2 SFDVKD. The source material was peripheral blood. The clonotype was recovered from a man between 65 and 85 years old with acute or convalescent COVID-19. The rearrangement joins TRBV24-1 to TRBJ1-2, with TRBD1 as a possible D gene (6 bases). The CDR3 coding sequence is TGTGCCACCACCCCGGGGGGCAGAGCCTATGGCTACACCTTC. This translates into CATTPGGRAYGYTF.